Below are 27 T cell receptor beta chains sequenced from a single sample in a study of blood T cell repertoires in COVID-19. The method was immunoSEQ multiplex PCR; TCRdb's version includes in-frame clones alone and lacks a portion of them. The sample yields under 170,000 clones, 86% seen once. Material for sequencing was peripheral blood. The receptors shown here come from a man in his sixties or seventies with acute or convalescent COVID-19.

This chain links TRBV5-8 with TRBJ2-7, with TRBD1 identical over 7 bases. Looked up from germline, CDR1 is SGHTS and CDR2 is YDEGEE. The length of the CDR3 is 16 residues. Trimming at V came to 5 bases and at J to 0 bases, leaving 11 bases not matched to a gene. The CDR3 DNA reads TGTGCCAGCAGTCATGGAACGGGACAGAGCTCCTACGAGCAGTACTTC. This encodes CASSHGTGQSSYEQYF.

This chain links TRBV7-9 with TRBJ2-1; 14 bases are a match to TRBD2. The CDR3 is 15 amino acids. V gave up 5 bases and J gave up 8 bases; unmatched junction bases: 5. Per germline, CDR1 SEHNR and CDR2 FQNEAQ (reference sequence). CDR3 sequence (DNA): TGTGCCAGCAGCGGGACTAGCGGGAGCCCCTATGAGCAGTTCTTC. This encodes CASSGTSGSPYEQFF.

CDR3 in DNA: TGCGCCAGCAGCTTGGCCCCCGGGACAGCTTATGGCTACACCTTC. Translated, it gives CASSLAPGTAYGYTF. The chain is built from TRBV5-1 and TRBJ1-2, with 7 bases lining up with TRBD1. Germline assignment: CDR1 SGHRS and CDR2 YFSETQ. V gave up 0 bases and J gave up 5 bases; unmatched junction bases: 7. The CDR3 totals 15 residues.

The rearrangement links TRBV5-6 to TRBJ2-7, with TRBD1 matching over 7 bases. The CDR3 spans 15 residues. The germline V gene has CDR1 SGHDT and CDR2 YYEEEE. Trimming cost V 0 bases and J 2 bases; bases outside gene matches: 5. CDR3 nucleotides: TGTGCCAGCAGCTTGGGACAGGGTGAAGCCTACGAGCAGTACTTC. Its protein product is CASSLGQGEAYEQYF.

The chain combines TRBV11-2 with TRBJ1-1, with TRBD1 matching over 10 bases. Germline V CDR1 and CDR2: SGHAT, FQNNGV. The ends lost 4 bases at V and 5 bases at J; junction bases unmatched: 4. There are 14 residues in the CDR3. CDR3 region: CASSSRTGGTEAFF. For the CDR3, the DNA is TGTGCCAGCAGCTCCCGGACAGGGGGGACTGAAGCTTTCTTT.

The chain combines TRBV25-1 with TRBJ2-1, with TRBD1 identical over 12 bases. V shed 8 bases, J shed 5 bases, and the junction held 4 bases outside the gene matches. In germline, CDR1 is MGHDK, CDR2 SYGVNS. CDR3 length: 14 residues. CDR3 nucleotides: TGTGCCAGCCGGGGACAGGGGGCAAACAATGAGCAGTTCTTC. It encodes CASRGQGANNEQFF.

V and J are TRBV5-1 and TRBJ1-2; TRBD1 matches at 9 bases. CDR3 length: 15 residues. V gave up 4 bases and J gave up 3 bases; unmatched junction bases: 7. Germline V lookup: CDR1 SGHRS, CDR2 YFSETQ. The CDR3 DNA follows: TGCGCCAGCAGCGCTGCTACAGGGGGCGACTATGGCTACACCTTC. Its protein is CASSAATGGDYGYTF.

This chain links TRBV10-3 with TRBJ1-2; 7 bases line up with TRBD1. The J segment lost 2 bases and the V segment lost 0 bases, leaving 6 bases of the junction unmatched. The germline V gene encodes CDR1 ENHRY and CDR2 SYGVKD. The CDR3 is 16 amino acids. The DNA of the CDR3 is TGTGCCATCAGTGAGTCCGCGACAGGGTGGAACTATGGCTACACCTTC. Amino acid sequence: CAISESATGWNYGYTF.

V and J are TRBV5-1 and TRBJ2-3; D ambiguous. Trimming took 0 bases from V and 2 from J, leaving 13 bases between them. The CDR3 sequence is 16 residues long. The germline V gene encodes CDR1 SGHRS and CDR2 YFSETQ. The CDR3 region is CASSLGGDPSTDTQYF. CDR3 coding DNA: TGCGCCAGCAGCTTGGGAGGCGATCCCTCCACAGATACGCAGTATTTT.

The chain carries TRBV27 and TRBJ1-6; no definite D call. Per germline, CDR1 MNHEY and CDR2 SMNVEV (reference sequence). The CDR3 contains 14 residues. Between the trimmed V and J ends, which lost 1 base and 10 bases, there was a span of 11 bases. CDR3 residues: CASSLFTAGSPLHF. The CDR3 DNA follows: TGTGCCAGCAGTTTATTCACAGCGGGGTCACCCCTCCACTTT.

This clone appeared a single time. This sequence joins TRBV6-2 or TRBV6-3 and TRBJ1-5, with 9 bases that match TRBD1. The CDR3 consists of 17 residues. Per the germline V gene, CDR1 is MNHEY and CDR2 is SVGEGT. With V trimmed by 1 base and J by 5 bases, 9 bases remained unmatched. The CDR3 DNA reads as TGTGCCAGCAGTTACTTGTTCGGGACAGGGAAAGATCAGCCCCAGCATTTT. This sequence encodes CASSYLFGTGKDQPQHF.

The V and J genes are TRBV7-6 and TRBJ2-7, with no clear D. Germline lookup yields CDR1 SGHVS and CDR2 FNYEAQ. The V end was cut by 0 bases, the J end by 4 bases, with 7 bases between. CDR3 length equals 13 residues. CDR3 nucleotide sequence: TGTGCCAGCAGCTTAGCGCGAACTTACGAGCAGTACTTC. It specifies CASSLARTYEQYF.

The V call is TRBV24-1, the J call TRBJ2-7, with a weak D call TRBD1 (5 bases). The germline V and J ends were trimmed by 5 bases and 0 bases, with 7 bases remaining between them. Germline-derived CDR1 and CDR2 are KGHDR and SFDVKD. The CDR3 length is 13 residues. The CDR3 here is CATSAGSSYEQYF. The CDR3, as DNA: TGTGCCACCAGTGCAGGGTCCTCCTACGAGCAGTACTTC.

The chain links TRBV28 to TRBJ2-7; 7 positions match TRBD2. Germline CDR1 is MDHEN and CDR2 is SYDVKM. Losses at the gene ends were 7 bases for V and 5 bases for J; bases not matched to a gene: 5. The CDR3 consists of 12 residues. CDR3 sequence reads: CASTRGLDEQYF. In DNA, the CDR3 is TGTGCCAGCACTCGAGGACTAGACGAGCAGTACTTC.

V and J are TRBV27 and TRBJ2-7, with TRBD2 identical over 14 bases. The V gene's germline CDR1 is MNHEY and CDR2 SMNVEV (reference sequence). V trimming: 5 bases; J trimming: 3 bases; junction bases outside the gene matches: 12. The CDR3 spans 18 residues. The CDR3 loop reads CASSPRLAGGPNIYEQYF. The CDR3 DNA sequence: TGTGCCAGCAGTCCGAGACTAGCGGGAGGGCCCAATATCTACGAGCAGTACTTC.

The chain links TRBV6-4 to TRBJ2-1; 9 bases line up with TRBD2. Germline CDR1 and CDR2: MRHNA and SNTAGT. The length of the CDR3 is 15 residues. V shed 3 bases, J shed 8 bases, and the junction held 8 bases outside the gene matches. The CDR3 coding sequence is TGTGCCAGCAGTGAAGGAAAGGAGCGGGAGGATGAGCAGTTCTTC. This encodes CASSEGKEREDEQFF.

Note on this clone: Other DNA sequences in this specimen translate into the identical CDR3. V is TRBV30 and J is TRBJ2-7; 7 bases agree with TRBD2. Germline V gene sequence: CDR1 GTSNPN, CDR2 SVGIG (reference sequence). Germline trimming cut 2 bases from V and 3 bases from J; bases unmatched to any gene: 7. The CDR3 consists of 14 residues. The CDR3: CAWSRRGGLYEQYF. CDR3 sequence (DNA): TGTGCCTGGAGTAGACGGGGAGGGCTCTACGAGCAGTACTTC.

This CDR3 is CASSLAGDRGREQYF. The CDR3 DNA follows: TGCGCCAGCAGCTTGGCAGGGGACAGGGGCAGAGAGCAGTACTTC. The rearrangement uses TRBV5-1 and TRBJ2-7; 10 positions match TRBD1. V shed 0 bases and J 7 bases; nucleotides not matched to a gene: 7. This CDR3 contains 15 residues. CDR1 and CDR2 (germline): SGHRS, YFSETQ.

V and J are TRBV20-1 and TRBJ2-4; D is perhaps TRBD1 (5 bases). Germline V CDR1 and CDR2: DFQATT, SNEGSKA (reference sequence). CDR3 length: 11 amino acids. Trimming shortened V by 7 bases and J by 7 bases, and 11 bases separated the two germline ends. CDR3 region: CSGQFRNIQYF. The CDR3 DNA sequence: TGCAGTGGACAGTTTCGGAACATTCAGTACTTC.

This clone has a handful of counts. The chain couples TRBV13 to TRBJ2-1; 12 positions match TRBD2. Trimming cost V 1 base and J 4 bases; bases outside gene matches: 14. The V gene's germline CDR1 is PRHDT and CDR2 FYEKMQ (reference sequence). CDR3 length: 20 amino acids. The CDR3 is CASSLAGRTSGRTLYNEQFF. Here the CDR3 DNA reads TGTGCCAGCAGCTTAGCGGGGCGAACTAGCGGGAGGACACTATACAATGAGCAGTTCTTC.

In this sample, this clone turned up once. This chain uses TRBV3-1 (or the pseudogene TRBV3-2) with TRBJ2-7; D unresolved. Germline lookup yields CDR1 LGHDT and CDR2 YNNKEL (reference sequence). V lost 1 base and J lost 7, with 14 bases in between. This CDR3 spans 14 amino acids. CDR3 amino acids: CASSQGQWAGEQYF. The CDR3 nucleotides read TGTGCCAGCAGCCAAGGCCAGTGGGCTGGGGAGCAGTACTTC.

This chain uses TRBV5-1 with TRBJ1-5; D may be TRBD1 (6 bases). The germline CDR1 and CDR2 sequences are SGHRS and YFSETQ. The V end lost 0 bases, the J end lost 1 base, and 8 bases lay between the germline ends. This CDR3 is built from 15 residues. The CDR3 sequence is CASSLAGVSNQPQHF. Here the CDR3 DNA reads TGCGCCAGCAGCTTGGCAGGGGTGAGCAATCAGCCCCAGCATTTT.

The chain recombines TRBV5-1 with TRBJ1-1, with 7 bases that match TRBD1. The trim removed 3 bases at V and 1 base at J, leaving 3 bases unmatched. Germline lookup yields CDR1 SGHRS and CDR2 YFSETQ. The CDR3 totals 14 residues. This CDR3 reads CASSSYRGNTEAFF. CDR3 sequence (DNA): TGCGCCAGCAGCTCCTACAGGGGGAACACTGAAGCTTTCTTT.

The rearrangement joins TRBV5-1 to TRBJ2-1; 12 bases match TRBD2. The CDR3 sequence is 15 residues long. V lost 0 bases, J lost 6 bases, and 1 base stayed unmatched. CDR1 is SGHRS and CDR2 is YFSETQ in the germline V gene. This CDR3 reads CASSLASGRGNEQFF. CDR3 bases: TGCGCCAGCAGCTTGGCTAGCGGGAGGGGCAATGAGCAGTTCTTC.

The chain has TRBV28 and TRBJ2-3, with D maybe TRBD2 (6 bases). V was clipped by 1 base and J by 2 bases, with 13 bases between them. CDR3 length equals 16 residues. The V gene's germline CDR1 is MDHEN and CDR2 SYDVKM. CDR3 protein: CASSLSPGLATDTQYF. For the CDR3, the DNA is TGTGCCAGCAGTTTATCCCCGGGACTGGCCACAGATACGCAGTATTTT. Variable domain in full (rest from reference TRBV28 and TRBJ2-3): DVKVTQSSRYLVKRTGEKVFLECVQDMDHENMFWYRQDPGLGLRLIYFSYDVKMKEKGDIPEGYSVSREKKERFSLILESASTNQTSMYLCASSLSPGLATDTQYFGPGTRLTVL.

The chain links TRBV4-1 to TRBJ2-6, with D uncertain. V lost 0 bases and J lost 2, with 11 bases in between. The CDR3 runs 17 residues. Germline assignment: CDR1 MGHRA and CDR2 YSYEKL. Here the CDR3 reads CASSQDVSLTGANVLTF. The DNA of the CDR3 is TGCGCCAGCAGCCAAGATGTAAGTCTAACTGGGGCCAACGTCCTGACTTTC.

The CDR3 DNA follows: TGCGCCAGCAGTCAAATCAGGGGCAGTGGCTACACCTTC. Protein sequence: CASSQIRGSGYTF. The genes are TRBV23-1 and TRBJ1-2; tentatively, D is TRBD1 (6 bases). TRBV23-1 carries the ORF label, with uncertain function. The V end lost 2 bases, the J end lost 7 bases, and 11 bases lay between the germline ends. This CDR3 region has 13 residues.